What follows are 24 T cell receptor beta chains derived from one specimen sequenced in a study of human T cells and chemical hapten exposure. Using its own MiXCR run on the RACE reads, TCRdb lists one record per CDR3 protein. The repertoire holds roughly 71,000 distinct CDR3 sequences, with 11% as singletons. Specified time point: patch test 3, about 24 weeks after DPC sensitization. Sample treatment: therapeutic diphenylcyclopropenone sensitization with weekly scalp DPC. The sample was whole blood, taken in connection with sensitization to the hapten diphenylcyclopropenone (DPC). The receptors originated from a woman aged 50 to 60 with alopecia areata. Some clones in this sample may be carry-over from other donors' samples.

This clonotype occurred a few times. The chain combines TRBV7-9 with TRBJ1-2; TRBD1 is a possible D gene (5 bases). CDR3 size: 16 residues. Germline lookup yields CDR1 SEHNR and CDR2 FQNEAQ (reference sequence). V lost 3 bases and J 7 bases, leaving 21 bases between the germline ends. The CDR3 loop reads CASSLPRGTLDFGYTF. DNA of the CDR3: TGTGCCAGCAGCTTGCCACGGGGGACCCTAGATTTTGGCTACACCTTC.

This clonotype was seen many times. V is TRBV28 and J is TRBJ2-7; 11 bases map to TRBD2. Unmatched junction bases numbered 4, after V lost 4 bases and J lost 5 bases. The CDR3 consists of 14 residues. Per germline, CDR1 MDHEN and CDR2 SYDVKM. The CDR3 region has the DNA TGTGCCAGCAGTTATCTAGCGGGAGGCAACGAGCAGTACTTC. Protein sequence: CASSYLAGGNEQYF.

A note on this clonotype: It may be a read error: a sequence one base away is much more abundant. V is TRBV25-1 and J is TRBJ2-7; D is perhaps TRBD1 (6 bases). This CDR3 contains 11 residues. Trimming removed 5 bases from V and 12 bases from J, with 14 bases in between. CDR1 MGHDK and CDR2 SYGVNS come from the germline V gene. The CDR3 loop is CASSYRDKRYF. In DNA form, the CDR3 reads TGTGCCAGCAGTTACCGGGACAAGCGGTACTTC.

The chain joins TRBV4-2 to TRBJ2-3; D uncertain. The CDR3 sequence is 14 residues long. Deletions cut 0 bases from V and 10 bases from J, with 14 bases between. Germline lookup yields CDR1 LGHNA and CDR2 YNFKEQ. CDR3 sequence: CASSQDLMGRAQYF. In nucleotides, the CDR3 is TGTGCCAGCAGCCAAGATTTAATGGGTAGGGCGCAGTATTTT.

This clonotype was seen only a few times. The CDR3 sequence is CASSIVVTAGGTEAFF. In DNA form, the CDR3 reads TGTGCCAGTAGTATCGTCGTGACAGCCGGGGGGACTGAAGCTTTCTTT. The J gene is TRBJ1-1, the V gene TRBV19; possibly TRBD1 for D (5 bases). The CDR3 runs 16 residues. Trimming stripped 3 bases from V and 5 bases from J, with 19 bases between. The germline gives CDR1 LNHDA, CDR2 SQIVND (reference sequence).

This clonotype was detected ten times or more. The chain carries TRBV21-1 and TRBJ2-2. TRBV21-1 is reported as a pseudogene. CDR3 length: 11 amino acids. In DNA form, the CDR3 reads TGTGCCAGTCCTGCGGCCTGGGAGCTGTTTTTT. Residues: CASPAAWELFF.

The table lists this clonotype with a few counts. This rearrangement joins TRBV5-1 to TRBJ2-6, with unresolved D. The length of the CDR3 is 15 residues. Trimming stripped 0 bases from V and 0 bases from J, with 4 bases between. The V gene's germline CDR1 is SGHRS and CDR2 YFSETQ. CDR3 sequence: CASSLGVSGANVLTF. The DNA for the CDR3 is TGCGCCAGCAGCTTGGGAGTCTCTGGGGCCAACGTCCTGACTTTC.

The rearrangement joins TRBV5-1 to TRBJ2-1; 9 bases are a match to TRBD1. The V gene's germline CDR1 is SGHRS and CDR2 YFSETQ. J lost 5 bases, V lost 1 base, and 4 bases had no gene match. The CDR3 covers 15 residues. The CDR3 DNA is TGCGCCAGCAGCTTGACAGGGGGCGCAAACAATGAGCAGTTCTTC. Translation gives CASSLTGGANNEQFF.

This clonotype was counted between two and nine times. The chain uses TRBV7-7 and TRBJ1-1, with TRBD1 identical over 7 bases. V shed 4 bases, J shed 7 bases, and the junction held 6 bases outside the gene matches. Per germline, CDR1 SSHAT and CDR2 FNYEAQ (reference sequence). The CDR3 is 13 residues long. CDR3 bases: TGTGCCAGCAGCTCCCCAGGGACAGTTGAAGCTTTCTTT. This codes for CASSSPGTVEAFF.

This clonotype was observed a handful of times. The CDR3 DNA sequence: TGTGCCATCAGTCGCCCCCGGGCAGCAAGCTCCTACGAGCAGTACTTC. It specifies CAISRPRAASSYEQYF. The genes are TRBV10-3 and TRBJ2-7; D call uncertain. Trimming removed 5 bases at V and 0 bases at J, with 17 bases between. Germline CDR1 ENHRY, CDR2 SYGVKD. This CDR3 region has 16 residues.

This clonotype showed up just a few times. The genes are TRBV5-1 and TRBJ2-3; 12 bases map to TRBD2. Germline V gene lookup returns CDR1 SGHRS and CDR2 YFSETQ. This CDR3 region has 23 residues. V was clipped by 2 bases and J by 4 bases; unmatched bases: 26. The CDR3 DNA follows: TGCGCCAGCAGCTTACAACCGGGGAAGGGACTAGCGGGTAGCAGCCGTCCGGCAGATACGCAGTATTTT. Its protein product is CASSLQPGKGLAGSSRPADTQYF.

In regard to this clonotype: Given a much more abundant clone one base away, this may be a read error. The rearrangement links TRBV5-1 to TRBJ2-3, with TRBD2 as a possible D gene (6 bases). Germline V gene data show CDR1 as SGHRS and CDR2 as YFSETQ. The CDR3 is 14 residues long. CDR3 sequence (DNA): TGCGCCAGCAGCTCCGGCGGGAACACAGATACGCAGTGTTTT. Translated, it gives CASSSGGNTDTQCF.

Ten or more counts support this clonotype. This chain uses TRBV4-1 with TRBJ1-2; D gene ambiguous. CDR3 length equals 15 residues. Trimming removed 0 bases at V and 3 bases at J, with 11 bases between. Germline lookup yields CDR1 MGHRA and CDR2 YSYEKL. CDR3 residues: CASSQDRGSDYGYTF. The CDR3 nucleotides are TGCGCCAGCAGCCAAGATCGAGGGAGTGACTATGGCTACACCTTC.

V usage is TRBV18 and J usage is TRBJ2-5; TRBD2 matches at 15 bases. This CDR3 has 18 residues. V lost 2 bases, J lost 0 bases, and 4 bases stayed unmatched. Germline V CDR1 and CDR2: KGHSH, LQKENI. CDR3 residues: CASSPRTSGRVYQETQYF. The CDR3 nucleotides read TGTGCCAGCTCACCAAGGACTAGCGGGAGGGTGTACCAAGAGACCCAGTACTTC.

Only a few counts were recorded for this clonotype. This rearrangement joins TRBV28 to TRBJ2-6; 7 nucleotides match TRBD2. The CDR3 is 18 amino acids. Germline loops: CDR1 MDHEN, CDR2 SYDVKM. The trim removed 6 bases at V and 0 bases at J, leaving 11 bases unmatched. CDR3 amino acids: CASRGKQGGFSGANVLTF. As DNA, the CDR3 is TGTGCCAGCAGGGGGAAGCAGGGAGGGTTCTCTGGGGCCAACGTCCTGACTTTC.

This clonotype came up many times. The gene calls are TRBV29-1 and TRBJ2-7; D gene unclear. This CDR3 is built from 10 residues. Germline values: CDR1 SQVTM, CDR2 ANQGSEA. The V and J ends lost 5 bases and 3 bases respectively, with 5 bases between them. Here the CDR3 reads CSVKDYEQYF. CDR3 nucleotides: TGCAGCGTTAAGGACTACGAGCAGTACTTC.

In its sample, this clonotype was seen a few times. The rearrangement uses TRBV3-1 and TRBJ2-7, with D possibly being TRBD1 (6 bases). The germline CDR1 and CDR2 sequences are LGHDT and YNNKEL (reference sequence). The CDR3 consists of 13 residues. Trimming shortened V by 4 bases and J by 5 bases, and 12 bases separated the two germline ends. CDR3: CASSRLQGNEQYF. In DNA, the CDR3 is TGTGCCAGCAGCCGCCTACAGGGTAACGAGCAGTACTTC.

This clonotype came up many times. CDR3 protein: CASSLGDRNYGYTF. For the CDR3, the DNA is TGTGCCAGCAGCTTGGGGGACAGGAATTATGGCTACACCTTC. The rearrangement joins TRBV7-6 to TRBJ1-2; 8 nucleotides match TRBD1. J lost 5 bases, V lost 3 bases, and 5 bases had no gene match. From germline, CDR1 is SGHVS and CDR2 FNYEAQ. The CDR3 length is 14 residues.

This clonotype was seen repeatedly, ten times or more. The gene calls are TRBV9 and TRBJ2-3; D perhaps matches TRBD2 (6 bases). The CDR3 covers 14 residues. The ends were cut back, 4 bases at V and 4 bases at J, with 13 bases in the middle. From germline, CDR1 is SGDLS and CDR2 YYNGEE. Written as DNA, the CDR3 is TGTGCCAGCAGCCGGGACTCCCCCCCAGATACGCAGTATTTT. Residues: CASSRDSPPDTQYF. The entire variable domain, with the rest obtained from reference TRBV9 and TRBJ2-3, is as follows: DSGVTQTPKHLITATGQRVTLRCSPRSGDLSVYWYQQSLDQGLQFLIQYYNGEERAKGNILERFSAQQFPDLHSELNLSSLELGDSALYFCASSRDSPPDTQYFGPGTRLTVL.

In its sample, this clonotype was seen a few times. The V and J genes are TRBV18 and TRBJ1-2; D remains ambiguous. The ends were cut back, 3 bases at V and 0 bases at J, with 2 bases in the middle. The CDR3 sequence is 12 residues long. From germline, CDR1 is KGHSH and CDR2 LQKENI. The CDR3 nucleotides are TGTGCCAGCTCACCCGCTAACTATGGCTACACCTTC. Encoded protein: CASSPANYGYTF.

This clonotype was observed many times. CDR3: CASSRLAVSYEQYF. CDR3 DNA sequence: TGTGCCAGCAGTCGACTAGCGGTCTCCTACGAGCAGTACTTC. The chain employs TRBV12-3 or TRBV12-4 and TRBJ2-7; 9 bases align to TRBD2. Unmatched junction bases numbered 2, after V lost 5 bases and J lost 0 bases. This CDR3 comprises 14 residues.

This clonotype turned up a few times. V gene TRBV5-1 combines with J gene TRBJ2-7, with D perhaps matching TRBD2 (5 bases). V was shortened by 1 base and J by 3 bases, with 14 bases between the two germline ends. Germline CDR1 SGHRS, CDR2 YFSETQ. This CDR3 contains 15 residues. The CDR3 DNA sequence: TGCGCCAGCAGCTTGCGTAGCGTTACATACTACGAGCAGTACTTC. This gives the protein CASSLRSVTYYEQYF.

This clonotype occurred many times. V is TRBV29-1 and J is TRBJ2-5; TRBD1 might be the D (6 bases). This CDR3 is built from 15 residues. The germline V gene encodes CDR1 SQVTM and CDR2 ANQGSEA. With 4 bases removed from V and 7 bases from J, the gap between germline ends came to 22 bases. The CDR3 nucleotides read TGCAGCGTTGTGCGTCCGGCAGGGGTAACGGGGACCCAGTACTTC. Protein product: CSVVRPAGVTGTQYF. Using reference TRBV29-1 and TRBJ2-5 for the parts outside the CDR3, the full variable domain is SAVISQKPSRDICQRGTSLTIQCQVDSQVTMMFWYRQQPGQSLTLIATANQGSEATYESGFVIDKFPISRPNLTFSTLTVSNMSPEDSSIYLCSVVRPAGVTGTQYFGPGTRLLVL.

The V call is TRBV20-1, the J call TRBJ2-7, with 11 bases identical to TRBD2. The V segment lost 5 bases and the J segment 7 bases; nucleotides outside the gene matches: 13. This CDR3 has 15 amino acids. Germline CDR1 DFQATT, CDR2 SNEGSKA (reference sequence). CDR3 amino acids: CSAGPSLAGVGEQYF. The CDR3 DNA sequence: TGCAGTGCTGGGCCTTCACTAGCGGGAGTAGGGGAGCAGTACTTC.